This passage covers 27 T cell receptor beta chains from one sample sequenced in a study of cytomegalovirus exposure and HLA in healthy donors. The PCR made use of 60 Vbeta and 13 Jbeta primers. Assay: immunoSEQ multiplex PCR; the TCRdb copy retains only in-frame clones and omits some. This specimen shows some 180,000 clones; the ten leading clones hold roughly 6.7%. The sequencing input was PBMCs. These receptors were obtained from a young man in good health and CMV-seronegative.

The chain employs TRBV5-1 and TRBJ2-3; 9 positions agree with TRBD2. The CDR3 length is 15 residues. Trimming cost V 4 bases and J 3 bases; bases outside gene matches: 6. Looked up from germline, CDR1 is SGHRS and CDR2 is YFSETQ. The CDR3 spells CASSAVSGGTDTQYF. The CDR3 DNA follows: TGCGCCAGCAGCGCAGTGAGCGGGGGGACAGATACGCAGTATTTT. Using reference TRBV5-1 and TRBJ2-3 for the parts outside the CDR3, the full variable domain is KAGVTQTPRYLIKTRGQQVTLSCSPISGHRSVSWYQQTPGQGLQFLFEYFSETQRNKGNFPGRFSGRQFSNSRSEMNVSTLELGDSALYLCASSAVSGGTDTQYFGPGTRLTVL.

The chain carries TRBV5-1 and TRBJ2-7; 8 nucleotides line up with TRBD2. Germline trimming cut 0 bases from V and 2 bases from J; bases unmatched to any gene: 4. The CDR3 extends over 15 amino acids. Per germline, CDR1 SGHRS and CDR2 YFSETQ. CDR3 in DNA: TGCGCCAGCAGCTTGGACCTAGCGGGCCCCTACGAGCAGTACTTC. This encodes CASSLDLAGPYEQYF. The whole variable domain, filled in from reference TRBV5-1 and TRBJ2-7, reads KAGVTQTPRYLIKTRGQQVTLSCSPISGHRSVSWYQQTPGQGLQFLFEYFSETQRNKGNFPGRFSGRQFSNSRSEMNVSTLELGDSALYLCASSLDLAGPYEQYFGPGTRLTVT.

The chain recombines TRBV6-5 with TRBJ1-4; unclear D gene. The V end was cut by 2 bases, the J end by 7 bases, with 14 bases between. Germline loops: CDR1 MNHEY, CDR2 SVGAGI. The CDR3 contains 15 residues. CDR3 protein: CASSYLPEAGEKLFF. The CDR3 bases are TGTGCCAGCAGTTACCTTCCTGAAGCGGGTGAAAAACTGTTTTTT.

The rearrangement joins TRBV11-3 to TRBJ1-1; tentative D call: TRBD1 (5 bases). The V and J ends lost 0 bases and 1 base respectively, with 9 bases between them. In germline, CDR1 is SGHNT, CDR2 YENEEA. The CDR3 has 15 amino acids. The CDR3 is CASSLDLQGNTEAFF. CDR3 nucleotides: TGTGCCAGCAGCTTAGATCTCCAGGGGAACACTGAAGCTTTCTTT.

The rearrangement joins TRBV6-5 to TRBJ1-3; D might be TRBD1 (5 bases). The germline V gene has CDR1 MNHEY and CDR2 SVGAGI. Trimming took off 1 base at V and 2 bases at J, with 12 bases between the two ends. The CDR3 is 16 amino acids. CDR3 loop: CASSYFQGSPGNTIYF. CDR3 DNA: TGTGCCAGCAGTTACTTTCAGGGTTCCCCTGGAAACACCATATATTTT.

The V call is TRBV19, the J call TRBJ2-3; 7 nucleotides line up with TRBD2. Germline values: CDR1 LNHDA, CDR2 SQIVND (reference sequence). The V gene end was trimmed by 4 bases and the J gene end by 2 bases; junction bases not matched to a gene: 9. This CDR3 spans 16 amino acids. This CDR3 is CASSTPAAGDTDTQYF. CDR3 nucleotide sequence: TGTGCCAGTAGTACCCCCGCGGCGGGAGACACAGATACGCAGTATTTT.

The J gene is TRBJ2-3, the V gene TRBV10-3, with TRBD1 matching over 7 bases. Germline loops: CDR1 ENHRY, CDR2 SYGVKD. V shed 2 bases, J shed 3 bases, and the junction held 5 bases outside the gene matches. This CDR3 is 15 amino acids long. This CDR3 reads CAISEVTGFTDTQYF. DNA of the CDR3: TGTGCCATCAGTGAGGTGACAGGGTTTACAGATACGCAGTATTTT.

The J gene is TRBJ1-2, the V gene TRBV6-1; 8 nucleotides agree with TRBD1. V dropped 3 bases and J dropped 3; count of bases not matched to a gene: 0. This CDR3 spans 13 amino acids. Germline lookup yields CDR1 MNHNS and CDR2 SASEGT. The CDR3 loop reads CASSETGDYGYTF. The CDR3 region has the DNA TGTGCCAGCAGTGAGACAGGGGACTATGGCTACACCTTC.

The V gene is TRBV10-2, the J gene TRBJ2-7, with TRBD2 matching 10 bases. There are 14 residues in the CDR3. V dropped 6 bases and J dropped 7; count of bases not matched to a gene: 9. Germline CDR1 and CDR2: WSHSY and SAAADI. Here the CDR3 reads CASRLAGGLWEQYF. Written as DNA, the CDR3 is TGCGCCAGCAGGTTAGCGGGGGGCCTCTGGGAGCAGTACTTC.

To note about this clone: Other DNA sequences in this sample translate to the same CDR3. V usage is TRBV5-1 and J usage is TRBJ2-5; the match to TRBD2 covers 10 bases. Germline CDR1 is SGHRS and CDR2 is YFSETQ. The V gene end was trimmed by 0 bases and the J gene end by 5 bases; junction bases not matched to a gene: 4. This CDR3 is built from 15 residues. The CDR3 nucleotides read TGCGCCAGCAGCTTGGTGCTAGCGGGAGAGGAGACCCAGTACTTC. It encodes CASSLVLAGEETQYF.

The gene calls are TRBV21-1 and TRBJ1-1; TRBD1 is the table's D call, not checked against the DNA. TRBV21-1 is a pseudogene. There are 18 residues in the CDR3. CDR3 amino acids: CASSKSLLPKGWNTEAFF. DNA of the CDR3: TGTGCCAGCAGCAAAAGTCTTCTACCTAAGGGGTGGAACACTGAAGCTTTCTTT.

The V and J genes are TRBV7-2 and TRBJ2-5; D ambiguous. The germline V and J ends were trimmed by 5 bases and 7 bases, with 14 bases remaining between them. CDR3 length equals 13 residues. CDR1 is SGHTA and CDR2 is FQGNSA in the germline V gene. Here the CDR3 reads CASSIVRSGTQYF. CDR3 DNA sequence: TGTGCCAGCAGCATAGTGAGGTCTGGGACCCAGTACTTC.

The chain employs TRBV19 and TRBJ1-2; D possibly corresponds to TRBD1 (5 bases). Trimming removed 0 bases from V and 4 bases from J, with 15 bases in between. Germline CDR1 and CDR2: LNHDA and SQIVND (reference sequence). The CDR3 length is 16 residues. The CDR3 is CASSIDAVAGFYGYTF. CDR3 bases: TGTGCCAGTAGTATAGATGCGGTAGCAGGGTTCTATGGCTACACCTTC.

V usage is TRBV11-3 and J usage is TRBJ2-7; tentatively, D is TRBD2 (6 bases). Per germline, CDR1 SGHNT and CDR2 YENEEA. The CDR3 sequence is 16 residues long. V lost 4 bases and J 1 base, leaving 17 bases between the germline ends. The CDR3 bases are TGTGCCAGCAGCTCCCTCGGGAGTCAACCATCCTACGAGCAGTACTTC. The encoded protein is CASSSLGSQPSYEQYF.

The gene calls are TRBV19 and TRBJ2-1; a possible D gene is TRBD2 (6 bases). Trimming took off 7 bases at V and 8 bases at J, with 18 bases between the two ends. The CDR3 totals 14 residues. Germline CDR1 and CDR2: LNHDA and SQIVND (reference sequence). CDR3 DNA: TGTGCCAGTAACCCGGGAGCTAGTTTGCATGAGCAGTTCTTC. This sequence encodes CASNPGASLHEQFF.

This chain joins TRBV5-6 and TRBJ2-1; D uncertain. The V end was cut by 0 bases, the J end by 5 bases, with 12 bases between. The CDR3 loop spans 15 amino acids. The V gene's germline CDR1 is SGHDT and CDR2 YYEEEE. CDR3 nucleotides: TGTGCCAGCAGCTTGGGGCCGCAATCCCACAATGAGCAGTTCTTC. It translates to CASSLGPQSHNEQFF.

J is TRBJ2-5 and V is TRBV7-2; no clear D gene. Per the germline V gene, CDR1 is SGHTA and CDR2 is FQGNSA. Trimming removed 7 bases from V and 0 bases from J, with 9 bases in between. The CDR3 loop spans 13 amino acids. The CDR3 reads CASTLSYQETQYF. CDR3 sequence (DNA): TGTGCCAGCACCCTATCTTACCAAGAGACCCAGTACTTC.

The chain links TRBV28 to TRBJ2-1, with D unclear. Trimming took off 10 bases at V and 8 bases at J, with 18 bases between the two ends. Germline CDR1 MDHEN, CDR2 SYDVKM. This CDR3 region has 13 residues. For the CDR3, the DNA is TGTGCCACCACCCCTACCGATCGGGATGAGCAGTTCTTC. This sequence encodes CATTPTDRDEQFF.

As for this clone: In the same sample, other DNA sequences code for this CDR3. The rearrangement joins TRBV30 to TRBJ2-7, with TRBD1 matching over 9 bases. V lost 4 bases, J lost 5 bases, and 15 bases stayed unmatched. The length of the CDR3 is 16 residues. CDR1 and CDR2 (germline): GTSNPN, SVGIG (reference sequence). The CDR3 region is CAWTSTYRGRSDEQYF. The CDR3 bases are TGTGCCTGGACCAGCACGTACAGGGGGCGGAGCGACGAGCAGTACTTC.

This chain connects TRBV18 to TRBJ2-7; TRBD1 aligns across 9 bases. The ends lost 3 bases at V and 5 bases at J; junction bases unmatched: 5. Per germline, CDR1 KGHSH and CDR2 LQKENI. The CDR3 covers 14 residues. The DNA for the CDR3 is TGTGCCAGCTCACCCCGGACAGGGGAGGACGAGCAGTACTTC. Protein sequence: CASSPRTGEDEQYF.

The chain uses TRBV19 and TRBJ2-6; possibly TRBD1 for D (5 bases). The germline V gene has CDR1 LNHDA and CDR2 SQIVND (reference sequence). This CDR3 has 16 residues. V was cut by 5 bases and J by 9 bases, with 20 bases left in between. The DNA for the CDR3 is TGTGCCAGTAGTCAGACAGATAGCCTATTTGACAACGTCCTGACTTTC. It is translated as CASSQTDSLFDNVLTF.

The chain has TRBV5-4 and TRBJ2-5, with TRBD2 matching 13 bases. The last part of the DNA fits TRBJ2-7 better; the J call may be wrong. The CDR3 loop spans 15 amino acids. CDR1 and CDR2 from the germline V gene are SGHNT and YYREEE (reference sequence). As DNA, the CDR3 is TGTGCCAGCAGCCGTGGACTAGCGGGAGTAAGCGAGCAGTACTTC. This sequence encodes CASSRGLAGVSEQYF.

The chain uses TRBV2 and TRBJ1-2; 8 bases fit TRBD1. Germline trimming cut 1 base from V and 2 bases from J; bases unmatched to any gene: 3. There are 15 residues in the CDR3. Looked up from germline, CDR1 is SNHLY and CDR2 is FYNNEI. The CDR3 sequence: CASSEGQGANYGYTF. CDR3 sequence (DNA): TGTGCCAGCAGTGAAGGGCAGGGGGCGAACTATGGCTACACCTTC.

V and J are TRBV27 and TRBJ1-2; the D gene is possibly TRBD1 (5 bases). CDR3 length: 14 residues. V was clipped by 0 bases and J by 7 bases, with 12 bases between them. CDR1 is MNHEY and CDR2 is SMNVEV in the germline V gene (reference sequence). The CDR3 DNA reads TGTGCCAGCAGTTTATCGGAGACAGCGGGTGGCTACACCTTC. Protein sequence: CASSLSETAGGYTF.

The rearrangement joins TRBV30 to TRBJ2-2; 8 bases map to TRBD2. The CDR3 is 12 residues long. Germline V gene data show CDR1 as GTSNPN and CDR2 as SVGIG (reference sequence). The ends lost 8 bases at V and 5 bases at J; junction bases unmatched: 4. The CDR3 region has the DNA TGTGCCCGGGGGGGCCGGACCGGGGAGCTGTTTTTT. This sequence encodes CARGGRTGELFF.

V usage is TRBV7-9 and J usage is TRBJ1-6; tentative D call: TRBD1 (6 bases). This CDR3 region has 18 residues. Looked up from germline, CDR1 is SEHNR and CDR2 is FQNEAQ (reference sequence). Trimming stripped 5 bases from V and 3 bases from J, with 20 bases between. Here the CDR3 reads CASSPRSRQVDYNSPLHF. DNA of the CDR3: TGTGCCAGCAGCCCTCGCTCCCGACAGGTGGACTATAATTCACCCCTCCACTTT.

This chain uses TRBV29-1 with TRBJ2-6, with D perhaps TRBD1 (6 bases). The germline CDR1 and CDR2 sequences are SQVTM and ANQGSEA. The CDR3 has 15 residues. The V end was cut by 7 bases, the J end by 2 bases, with 15 bases between. CDR3 bases: TGCAGCGGACTACAGGGTACCGCTGGGGCCAACGTCCTGACTTTC. This sequence encodes CSGLQGTAGANVLTF.